These 28 T cell receptor beta chains share one sample of origin, sequenced in a study of blood T cells in healthy people across ages. It was with a sample-barcoded 5' primer and a J-beta primer mix that a second PCR of about 6 to 11 cycles was run. TCRdb re-called the 5' RACE reads with MiXCR, one entry per CDR3 protein. The data contain roughly 1.5 million distinct CDR3 sequences, about 42% of them singletons. The sequenced sample was blood. These TCRs come from a woman under 30 in good health.

A remark on this clonotype: This may arise from a read error, as a much more abundant clone is one base away. CDR3 residues: CASSQGVTGSYEQYF. The CDR3 DNA follows: TGCGCCAGCAGCCAAGGCGTGACAGGGTCTTACGAGCAGTACTTC. The chain combines TRBV4-3 with TRBJ2-7; 7 bases line up with TRBD1. Germline V gene sequence: CDR1 LGHNA, CDR2 YSLEER. This CDR3 region has 15 residues. Trimming took 1 base from V and 4 from J; bases not matched to a gene: 7.

This clonotype was seen a handful of times. This sequence joins TRBV20-1 and TRBJ1-2; D unresolved. CDR3 length equals 13 residues. Germline assignment: CDR1 DFQATT and CDR2 SNEGSKA (reference sequence). Trimming removed 3 bases from V and 4 bases from J, with 12 bases in between. CDR3 coding DNA: TGCAGTGCTAGCGCAGTCGGTAGCTATGGCTACACCTTC. It is translated as CSASAVGSYGYTF.

The chain has TRBV7-9 and TRBJ1-2, with D unclear. The germline CDR1 and CDR2 sequences are SEHNR and FQNEAQ (reference sequence). The CDR3 covers 11 residues. Trimming took 4 bases from V and 6 from J, leaving 6 bases between them. The CDR3 loop is CASSSSHGYTF. As DNA, the CDR3 is TGTGCCAGCAGCTCCTCACATGGCTACACCTTC.

This clonotype was detected only a few times. The V call is TRBV25-1, the J call TRBJ2-7; TRBD2 aligns across 7 bases. CDR1 and CDR2 (germline): MGHDK, SYGVNS. The CDR3 runs 13 residues. Losses at the gene ends were 7 bases for V and 0 bases for J; bases not matched to a gene: 3. The CDR3 DNA reads as TGTGCCAGCATGCGGGAGAGCTCCTACGAGCAGTACTTC. Protein sequence: CASMRESSYEQYF.

This clonotype was counted between two and nine times. V and J are TRBV20-1 and TRBJ2-1; unclear D gene. The germline gives CDR1 DFQATT, CDR2 SNEGSKA (reference sequence). Deletions cut 2 bases from V and 5 bases from J, with 10 bases between. This CDR3 spans 13 amino acids. The CDR3: CSARYRRNNEQFF. CDR3 DNA sequence: TGCAGTGCTAGATACCGCCGAAACAATGAGCAGTTCTTC.

This clonotype occurred a few times. V usage is TRBV7-2 and J usage is TRBJ2-3; 13 bases are shared with TRBD2. J lost 4 bases, V lost 5 bases, and 12 bases had no gene match. The CDR3 contains 18 residues. CDR1 and CDR2 (germline): SGHTA, FQGNSA. The CDR3: CASSPTLLAGGLPDTQYF. CDR3 sequence (DNA): TGTGCCAGCAGCCCCACCTTACTAGCGGGAGGGTTACCAGATACGCAGTATTTT. The full variable domain, completed using reference TRBV7-2 and TRBJ2-3, is GAGVSQSPSNKVTEKGKDVELRCDPISGHTALYWYRQSLGQGLEFLIYFQGNSAPDKSGLPSDRFSAERTGGSVSTLTIQRTQQEDSAVYLCASSPTLLAGGLPDTQYFGPGTRLTVL.

The chain couples TRBV18 to TRBJ1-2; D not certain. CDR1 is KGHSH, CDR2 LQKENI, per germline. V was trimmed by 6 bases and J by 1 base, leaving 15 bases between them. The CDR3 contains 15 residues. CDR3 protein: CASSTAREINYGYTF. CDR3 in DNA: TGTGCCAGCTCGACTGCCCGGGAGATTAACTATGGCTACACCTTC.

The J gene is TRBJ1-5, the V gene TRBV12-3 or TRBV12-4; possible D gene TRBD1, 5 bases. The CDR3 is 16 amino acids. Trimming took off 1 base at V and 2 bases at J, with 12 bases between the two ends. The DNA for the CDR3 is TGTGCCAGCAGTTTAGAGGGAGGGGCGCGCAATCAGCCCCAGCATTTT. Its translation is CASSLEGGARNQPQHF.

This clonotype has just a few counts. This chain connects TRBV4-2 to TRBJ2-3; 8 bases line up with TRBD2. Germline V gene lookup returns CDR1 LGHNA and CDR2 YNFKEQ. This CDR3 has 14 residues. V lost 4 bases and J lost 5; bases outside the gene matches: 5. The DNA of the CDR3 is TGTGCCAGCAGCCGCGGACTAGCCGGAGATACGCAGTATTTT. Translating gives CASSRGLAGDTQYF.

This clonotype showed up just a few times. The DNA for the CDR3 is TGTGCCAGCAGTTGGTGGACAGGGGTAAGGCAGCCCCAGCATTTT. Translating it yields CASSWWTGVRQPQHF. This sequence joins TRBV12-3 or TRBV12-4 and TRBJ1-5, with 9 bases fitting TRBD1. J gave up 7 bases and V 4 bases, and 8 bases lay outside the gene matches. The CDR3 totals 15 residues.

As for this clonotype: With a much larger clone just one base away, this may be a read error. V and J are TRBV12-3 or TRBV12-4 and TRBJ2-1; D call uncertain. The CDR3 covers 12 residues. The CDR3 region is CACSFPNNEQFF. CDR3 nucleotides: TGTGCCTGCAGTTTCCCAAACAATGAGCAGTTCTTC.

In regard to this clonotype: This may be a read error, as it is one base from a much larger clone. The V and J genes are TRBV7-2 and TRBJ2-7; D remains unclear. The CDR3 contains 12 residues. Germline V gene sequence: CDR1 SGHTA, CDR2 FQGNSA. CDR3 nucleotides: TGTGCCAGCAGCTTACCAACCTACAAGCAGTACTTC. It yields the protein CASSLPTYKQYF. Full variable domain (missing parts from reference TRBV7-2 and TRBJ2-7): GAGVSQSPSNKVTEKGKDVELRCDPISGHTALYWYRQSLGQGLEFLIYFQGNSAPDKSGLPSDRFSAERTGGSVSTLTIQRTQQEDSAVYLCASSLPTYKQYFGPGTRLTVT.

This clonotype was observed a few times. The V call is TRBV4-3, the J call TRBJ2-1; 12 bases agree with TRBD1. The last part of the DNA fits TRBJ2-7 better; the J call may be wrong. This CDR3 spans 16 amino acids. CDR1 is LGHNA, CDR2 YSLEER, per germline. The CDR3 nucleotides read TGCGCCAGCACGGCCGGGACAGGGGGCTCCTACAATGAGCAGTACTTC. Encoded protein: CASTAGTGGSYNEQYF.

The genes are TRBV7-9 and TRBJ1-2; no firm D call. Trimming took 4 bases from V and 6 from J, leaving 15 bases between them. This CDR3 has 14 amino acids. Germline loops: CDR1 SEHNR, CDR2 FQNEAQ (reference sequence). In DNA, the CDR3 is TGTGCCAGCAGCTCCCTTGAGATATTAGATGGCTACACCTTC. This sequence encodes CASSSLEILDGYTF.

This clonotype has more than one count but fewer than ten. The rearrangement joins TRBV6-1 to TRBJ2-7; D may be TRBD1 (6 bases). Trimming removed 0 bases at V and 2 bases at J, with 17 bases between. This CDR3 spans 17 amino acids. Germline V gene sequence: CDR1 MNHNS, CDR2 SASEGT. DNA for the CDR3: TGTGCCAGCAGTGAAGCCGGAGGTACAGGGACAACCTACGAGCAGTACTTC. This encodes CASSEAGGTGTTYEQYF.

The chain carries TRBV7-2 and TRBJ1-1; D is unclear. CDR3 length: 16 amino acids. Germline V gene lookup returns CDR1 SGHTA and CDR2 FQGNSA. With 1 base removed from V and 6 bases from J, the gap between germline ends came to 18 bases. CDR3 DNA: TGTGCCAGCAGCTTAGAAGCGACATCTCCATGGGCTGAAGCTTTCTTT. This gives the protein CASSLEATSPWAEAFF.

This chain connects TRBV7-9 to TRBJ2-3; D is uncertain. The CDR3 runs 16 residues. V lost 6 bases, J lost 0 bases, and 16 bases lay in between. The V gene's germline CDR1 is SEHNR and CDR2 FQNEAQ (reference sequence). The chain's CDR3 is CASSFPARGSTDTQYF. CDR3 DNA sequence: TGTGCCAGCAGTTTTCCCGCTCGCGGTAGCACAGATACGCAGTATTTT.

This clonotype was detected many times. The V call is TRBV27, the J call TRBJ2-7, with 9 bases fitting TRBD2. Germline loops: CDR1 MNHEY, CDR2 SMNVEV (reference sequence). This CDR3 contains 14 residues. The V and J ends lost 7 bases and 6 bases, in that order; junction bases with no gene match: 10. The CDR3 nucleotides read TGTGCCAGCACTACCCTAGCGGGAATGCGCGAGCAGTACTTC. It encodes CASTTLAGMREQYF.

The gene calls are TRBV20-1 and TRBJ2-3; 13 nucleotides agree with TRBD2. This CDR3 has 16 residues. Germline V CDR1 and CDR2: DFQATT, SNEGSKA (reference sequence). The junction had 1 base not matched to a gene; V was cut back by 0 bases and J by 1 base. The CDR3 loop is CSAREGTSGGTDTQYF. As DNA, the CDR3 is TGCAGTGCTAGAGAGGGGACTAGCGGGGGCACAGATACGCAGTATTTT.

This clonotype occurred a few times. The CDR3 nucleotides are TGCGCCAGCGGACCGGGACTAGCAGGCGAGCAGTTCTTC. Its translation is CASGPGLAGEQFF. The genes are TRBV4-3 and TRBJ2-1; TRBD2 agrees at 9 bases. This CDR3 is built from 13 residues. Germline CDR1 and CDR2: LGHNA and YSLEER. Losses at the gene ends were 8 bases for V and 10 bases for J; bases not matched to a gene: 9.

This clonotype was counted between two and nine times. The V call is TRBV11-1, the J call TRBJ2-3, with D tentatively TRBD2 (5 bases). Germline CDR1 and CDR2: SGHAT and FQDESV (reference sequence). The length of the CDR3 is 13 residues. With 5 bases removed from V and 5 bases from J, the gap between germline ends came to 11 bases. CDR3 protein: CASSGRAGDTQYF. The CDR3 bases are TGTGCCAGCAGCGGTCGCGCGGGAGATACGCAGTATTTT.

The chain has TRBV5-5 and TRBJ2-1; a possible D gene is TRBD1 (5 bases). The ends were cut back, 2 bases at V and 8 bases at J, with 11 bases in the middle. The CDR3 contains 13 residues. Germline V gene data show CDR1 as SGHKS and CDR2 as YYEKEE (reference sequence). The CDR3 protein is CASSLSRVHEQFF. CDR3 bases: TGTGCCAGCAGCTTAAGCAGGGTCCATGAGCAGTTCTTC. The whole variable domain, remainder taken from reference TRBV5-5 and TRBJ2-1, is DAGVTQSPTHLIKTRGQQVTLRCSPISGHKSVSWYQQVLGQGPQFIFQYYEKEERGRGNFPDRFSARQFPNYSSELNVNALLLGDSALYLCASSLSRVHEQFFGPGTRLTVL.

This clonotype was detected many times. This CDR3 is CASSPDYLYNEQFF. The CDR3 nucleotides are TGTGCCAGCAGCCCGGACTATCTCTACAATGAGCAGTTCTTC. The chain links TRBV11-1 to TRBJ2-1; possible D gene TRBD2, 6 bases. This CDR3 spans 14 amino acids. Germline CDR1 and CDR2: SGHAT and FQDESV (reference sequence). Trimming cost V 5 bases and J 3 bases, with 11 bases left between them.

The chain couples TRBV7-3 to TRBJ2-1; D gene uncertain. This CDR3 contains 17 residues. Trimming left V 2 bases short and J 0 bases short, with 14 bases between. The germline gives CDR1 SGHTA, CDR2 FQGTGA. CDR3 sequence (DNA): TGTGCCAGCAGCTTAGGGTTAGGAGAAGGCTCCTACAATGAGCAGTTCTTC. As protein: CASSLGLGEGSYNEQFF.

This chain connects TRBV7-9 to TRBJ1-1; no firm D call. V lost 6 bases and J lost 10, with 30 bases in between. The CDR3 runs to 17 residues. From germline, CDR1 is SEHNR and CDR2 FQNEAQ (reference sequence). The CDR3 region is CASSSSHGGPDFPSAFF. CDR3 in DNA: TGTGCCAGCAGTTCGTCCCATGGCGGGCCGGATTTTCCTTCAGCTTTCTTT.

This clonotype was seen more than once but under ten times. The gene calls are TRBV6-2 or TRBV6-3 and TRBJ1-4; D is unresolved. Trimming shortened V by 0 bases and J by 0 bases, and 17 bases separated the two germline ends. This CDR3 is 19 amino acids long. Germline CDR1 is MNHEY and CDR2 is SVGEGT. The CDR3: CASSYSMLRRRATNEKLFF. The CDR3 coding sequence is TGTGCCAGCAGTTACTCGATGTTGAGGAGGAGAGCAACTAATGAAAAACTGTTTTTT.

This rearrangement joins TRBV29-1 to TRBJ1-5; the D gene is possibly TRBD1 (5 bases). The CDR3 runs 13 residues. Trimming shortened V by 4 bases and J by 6 bases, and 13 bases separated the two germline ends. From germline, CDR1 is SQVTM and CDR2 ANQGSEA. CDR3 nucleotides: TGCAGCGTTGCCGCGGGGCAGGCTCAGCCCCAGCATTTT. Translated, it gives CSVAAGQAQPQHF.

The chain employs TRBV10-3 and TRBJ2-3, with 10 bases identical to TRBD2. This CDR3 comprises 16 residues. The germline V gene encodes CDR1 ENHRY and CDR2 SYGVKD. V gave up 4 bases and J gave up 1 base; unmatched junction bases: 5. The CDR3 DNA is TGTGCCATCAGTGGGTCCCTAGCGGGAGGCACAGATACGCAGTATTTT. The encoded protein is CAISGSLAGGTDTQYF.